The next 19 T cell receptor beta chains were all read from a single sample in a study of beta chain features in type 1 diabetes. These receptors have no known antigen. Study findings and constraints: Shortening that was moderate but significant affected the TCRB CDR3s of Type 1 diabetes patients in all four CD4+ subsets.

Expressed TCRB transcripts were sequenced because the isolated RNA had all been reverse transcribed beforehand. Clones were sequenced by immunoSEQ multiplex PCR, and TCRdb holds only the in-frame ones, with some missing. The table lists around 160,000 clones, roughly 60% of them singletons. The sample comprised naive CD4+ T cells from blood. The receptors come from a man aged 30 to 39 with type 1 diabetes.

The chain's CDR3 is CASSPSDGSGANVLTF. In nucleotides, the CDR3 is TGTGCCAGCTCACCGTCAGATGGCTCTGGGGCCAACGTCCTGACTTTC. The V gene is TRBV18, the J gene TRBJ2-6; D not resolved. Looked up from germline, CDR1 is KGHSH and CDR2 is LQKENI. The CDR3 runs to 16 residues. Trimming took 3 bases from V and 0 from J, leaving 9 bases between them.

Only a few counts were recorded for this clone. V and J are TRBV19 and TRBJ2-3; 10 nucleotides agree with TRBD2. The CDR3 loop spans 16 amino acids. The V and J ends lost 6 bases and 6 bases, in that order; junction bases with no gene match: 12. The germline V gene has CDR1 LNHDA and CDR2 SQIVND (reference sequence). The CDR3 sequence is CASRDIAGGTPDTQYF. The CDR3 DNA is TGTGCCAGTAGGGACATAGCGGGGGGAACCCCCGATACGCAGTATTTT.

Here the CDR3 reads CASSLGAAGGTDTQYF. In DNA form, the CDR3 reads TGTGCCAGCAGCTTAGGGGCTGCGGGCGGCACAGATACGCAGTATTTT. The chain recombines TRBV7-9 with TRBJ2-3; tentatively, D is TRBD2 (5 bases). CDR3 length equals 16 residues. Trimming removed 1 base from V and 1 base from J, with 12 bases in between. In germline, CDR1 is SEHNR, CDR2 FQNEAQ (reference sequence).

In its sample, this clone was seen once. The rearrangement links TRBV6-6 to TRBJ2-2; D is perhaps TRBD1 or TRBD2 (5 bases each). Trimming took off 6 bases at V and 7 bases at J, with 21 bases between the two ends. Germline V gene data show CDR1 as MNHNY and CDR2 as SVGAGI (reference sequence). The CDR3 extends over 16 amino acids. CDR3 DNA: TGTGCCAGCAGCCCCCGGGACCGCCCTTTGATCGGGGAGCTGTTTTTT. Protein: CASSPRDRPLIGELFF.

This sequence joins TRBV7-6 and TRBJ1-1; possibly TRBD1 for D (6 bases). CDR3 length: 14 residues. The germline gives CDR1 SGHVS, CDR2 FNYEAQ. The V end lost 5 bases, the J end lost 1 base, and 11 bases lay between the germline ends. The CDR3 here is CASSAMDRNTEAFF. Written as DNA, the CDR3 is TGTGCCAGCAGCGCTATGGACAGGAACACTGAAGCTTTCTTT.

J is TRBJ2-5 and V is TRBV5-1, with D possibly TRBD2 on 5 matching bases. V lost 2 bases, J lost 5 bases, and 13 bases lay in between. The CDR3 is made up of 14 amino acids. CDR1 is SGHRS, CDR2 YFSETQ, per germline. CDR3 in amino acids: CASSLPGVGETQYF. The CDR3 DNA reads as TGCGCCAGCAGCTTACCCGGGGTCGGGGAGACCCAGTACTTC.

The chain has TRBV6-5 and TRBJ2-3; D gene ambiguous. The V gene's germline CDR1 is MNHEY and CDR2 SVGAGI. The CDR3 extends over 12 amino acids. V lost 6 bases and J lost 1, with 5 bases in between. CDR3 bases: TGTGCCAGCAGAGAGGGCACAGATACGCAGTATTTT. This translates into CASREGTDTQYF.

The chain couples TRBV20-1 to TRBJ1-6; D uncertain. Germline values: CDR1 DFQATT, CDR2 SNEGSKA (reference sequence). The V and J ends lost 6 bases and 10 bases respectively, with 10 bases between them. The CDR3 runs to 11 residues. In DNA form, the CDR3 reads TGCAGTGCCCCGGACGGATCACCCCTCCACTTT. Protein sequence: CSAPDGSPLHF.

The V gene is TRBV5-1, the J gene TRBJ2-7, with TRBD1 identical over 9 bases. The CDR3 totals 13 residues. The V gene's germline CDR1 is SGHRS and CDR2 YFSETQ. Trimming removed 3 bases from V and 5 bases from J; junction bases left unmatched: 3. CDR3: CASSSNRGHEQYF. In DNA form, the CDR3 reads TGCGCCAGCAGCTCCAACAGGGGGCACGAGCAGTACTTC.

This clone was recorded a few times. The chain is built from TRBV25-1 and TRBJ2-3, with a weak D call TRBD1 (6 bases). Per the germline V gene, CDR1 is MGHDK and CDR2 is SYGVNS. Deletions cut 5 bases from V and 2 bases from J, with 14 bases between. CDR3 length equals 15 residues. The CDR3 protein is CASSPQGTYTDTQYF. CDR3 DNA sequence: TGTGCCAGCAGTCCCCAGGGGACGTACACAGATACGCAGTATTTT.

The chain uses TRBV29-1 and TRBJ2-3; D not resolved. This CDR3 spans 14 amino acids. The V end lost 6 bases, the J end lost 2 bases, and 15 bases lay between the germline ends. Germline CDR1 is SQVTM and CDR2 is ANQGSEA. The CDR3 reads CSVAGRSSTDTQYF. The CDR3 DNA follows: TGCAGCGTAGCCGGACGGAGCTCCACAGATACGCAGTATTTT.

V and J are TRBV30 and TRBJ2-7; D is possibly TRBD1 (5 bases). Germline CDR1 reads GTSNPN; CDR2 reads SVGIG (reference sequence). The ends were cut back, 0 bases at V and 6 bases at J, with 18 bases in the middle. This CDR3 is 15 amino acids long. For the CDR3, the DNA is TGTGCCTGGAGTGTATCTTCCCGGACATCCCGCGAGCAGTACTTC. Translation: CAWSVSSRTSREQYF.

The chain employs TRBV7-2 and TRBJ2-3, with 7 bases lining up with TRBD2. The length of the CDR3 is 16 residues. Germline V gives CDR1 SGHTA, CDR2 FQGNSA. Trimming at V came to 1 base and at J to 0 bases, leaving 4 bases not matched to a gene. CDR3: CASSLVGSGSTDTQYF. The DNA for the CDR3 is TGTGCCAGCAGCTTAGTTGGTAGCGGGAGCACAGATACGCAGTATTTT.

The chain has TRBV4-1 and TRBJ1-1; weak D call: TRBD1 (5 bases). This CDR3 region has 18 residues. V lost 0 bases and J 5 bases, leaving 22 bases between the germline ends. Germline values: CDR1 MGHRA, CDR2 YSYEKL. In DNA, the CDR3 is TGCGCCAGCAGCCAAGATGTCACCAAGTTAGGGGTTAAAACTGAAGCTTTCTTT. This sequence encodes CASSQDVTKLGVKTEAFF.

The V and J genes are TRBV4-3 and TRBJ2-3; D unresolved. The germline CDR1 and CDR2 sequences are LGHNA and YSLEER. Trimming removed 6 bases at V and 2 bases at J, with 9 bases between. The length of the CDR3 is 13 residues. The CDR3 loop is CASSDASTDTQYF. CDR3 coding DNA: TGCGCCAGCAGTGATGCGTCCACAGATACGCAGTATTTT.

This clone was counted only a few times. The CDR3 protein is CASSPPGPGNTIYF. Here the CDR3 DNA reads TGTGCCAGCAGCCCACCCGGACCAGGAAACACCATATATTTT. The chain links TRBV7-2 to TRBJ1-3; D call uncertain. Trimming removed 5 bases at V and 4 bases at J, with 12 bases between. This CDR3 is built from 14 residues. Germline CDR1 and CDR2: SGHTA and FQGNSA.

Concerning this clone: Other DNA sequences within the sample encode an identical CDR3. The CDR3: CAWSVRAEAFF. The CDR3 DNA is TGTGCCTGGAGTGTACGGGCAGAAGCTTTCTTT. The chain carries TRBV30 and TRBJ1-1; the D is unclear. The CDR3 is 11 residues long. Germline CDR1 is GTSNPN and CDR2 is SVGIG (reference sequence). V was pared by 0 bases and J by 8 bases, with 7 bases between. Based on the CDR3 plus reference TRBV30 and TRBJ1-1, the full variable domain is SQTIHQWPATLVQPVGSPLSLECTVEGTSNPNLYWYRQAAGRGLQLLFYSVGIGQISSEVPQNLSASRPQDRQFILSSKKLLLSDSGFYLCAWSVRAEAFFGQGTRLTVV.

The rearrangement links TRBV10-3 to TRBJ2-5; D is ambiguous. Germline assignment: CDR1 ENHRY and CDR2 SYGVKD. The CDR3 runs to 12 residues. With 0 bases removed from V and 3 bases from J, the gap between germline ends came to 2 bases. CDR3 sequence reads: CAISESEETQYF. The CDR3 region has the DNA TGTGCCATCAGTGAGTCGGAAGAGACCCAGTACTTC.

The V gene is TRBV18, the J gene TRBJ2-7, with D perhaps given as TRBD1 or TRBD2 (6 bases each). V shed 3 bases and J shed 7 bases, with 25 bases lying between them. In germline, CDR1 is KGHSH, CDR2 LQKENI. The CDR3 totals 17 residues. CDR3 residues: CASSPTGAGTPGREQYF. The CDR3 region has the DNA TGTGCCAGCTCACCGACGGGGGCAGGCACCCCCGGCCGGGAGCAGTACTTC.